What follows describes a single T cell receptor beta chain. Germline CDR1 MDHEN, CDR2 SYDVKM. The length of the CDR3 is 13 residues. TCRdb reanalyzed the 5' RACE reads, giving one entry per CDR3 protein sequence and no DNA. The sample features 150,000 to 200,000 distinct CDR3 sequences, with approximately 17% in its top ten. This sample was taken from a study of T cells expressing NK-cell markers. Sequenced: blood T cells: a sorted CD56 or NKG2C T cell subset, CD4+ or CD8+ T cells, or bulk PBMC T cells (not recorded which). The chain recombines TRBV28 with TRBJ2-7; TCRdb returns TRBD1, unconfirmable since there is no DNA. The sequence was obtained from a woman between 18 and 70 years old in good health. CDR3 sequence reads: CASSLGQEYEQYF.